The 3 T cell receptor beta chains below all came from one sample that was sequenced in a study of OX40 agonist ivuxolimab in advanced cancers. Repertoires were generated with immunoSEQ multiplex PCR, while TCRdb's copy carries only in-frame clones and drops some. In the table there are roughly 24,000 clones, roughly 85% of which are singletons. Sample: CD4+ or CD8+ T cells sorted from blood, taken in a trial of the OX40 agonist ivuxolimab. All receptors come from an adult with an advanced solid tumor such as melanoma, head and neck, liver or kidney cancer.

The chain carries TRBV27 and TRBJ1-5; 8 bases match TRBD1. CDR1 is MNHEY and CDR2 is SMNVEV in the germline V gene (reference sequence). The V gene end was trimmed by 6 bases and the J gene end by 9 bases; junction bases not matched to a gene: 10. The CDR3 length is 14 residues. This chain's CDR3 is CASSLTGGGRPQHF. The CDR3 DNA reads as TGTGCCAGCAGCCTAACAGGGGGGGGTCGGCCCCAGCATTTT.

The chain employs TRBV27 and TRBJ2-1, with D perhaps matching TRBD1 (6 bases). Trimming removed 8 bases at V and 8 bases at J, with 16 bases between. CDR1 MNHEY and CDR2 SMNVEV come from the germline V gene (reference sequence). The CDR3 covers 13 residues. The CDR3 region is CASSPGAVDEQFF. Written as DNA, the CDR3 is TGTGCCAGCTCCCCAGGGGCCGTGGATGAGCAGTTCTTC.

The chain employs TRBV14 and TRBJ2-7; no clear D gene. Trimming took off 3 bases at V and 2 bases at J, with 8 bases between the two ends. The V gene's germline CDR1 is SGHDN and CDR2 FVKESK. The CDR3 extends over 13 amino acids. In nucleotides, the CDR3 is TGTGCCAGCAGCCACGGACGGGCCTACGAGCAGTACTTC. Amino acids: CASSHGRAYEQYF.